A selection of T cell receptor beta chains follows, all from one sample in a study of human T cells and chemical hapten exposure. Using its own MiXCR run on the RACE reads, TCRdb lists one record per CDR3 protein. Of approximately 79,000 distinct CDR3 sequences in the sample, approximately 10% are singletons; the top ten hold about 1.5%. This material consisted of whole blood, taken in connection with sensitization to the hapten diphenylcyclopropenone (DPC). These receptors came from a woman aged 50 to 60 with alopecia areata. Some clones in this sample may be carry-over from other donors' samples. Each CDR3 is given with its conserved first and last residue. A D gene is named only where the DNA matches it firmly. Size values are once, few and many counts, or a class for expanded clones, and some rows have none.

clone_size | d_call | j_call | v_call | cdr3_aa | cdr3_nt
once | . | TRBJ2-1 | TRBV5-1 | CASSFRPGPLPSKSCNEQFF | TGCGCCAGCAGCTTTAGGCCGGGACCCTTGCCTTCGAAGAGTTGCAATGAGCAGTTCTTC
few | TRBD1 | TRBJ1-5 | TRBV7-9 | CASSQTGNVYSNQPQHF | TGTGCCAGCAGCCAGACAGGGAACGTATATAGCAATCAGCCCCAGCATTTT
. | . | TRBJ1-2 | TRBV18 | CASSLKEEYGYTF | TGTGCCAGCTCACTAAAGGAGGAGTATGGCTACACCTTC
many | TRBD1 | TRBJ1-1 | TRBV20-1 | CSAPRATGDIAFF | TGCAGTGCTCCGAGAGCGACAGGGGATATTGCTTTCTTT
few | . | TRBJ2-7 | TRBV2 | CASSGGNYEQYF | TGTGCCAGCAGTGGTGGGAACTACGAGCAGTACTTC
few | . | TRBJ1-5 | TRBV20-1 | CSAPPDSNQPQHF | TGCAGTGCCCCCCCGGATAGCAATCAGCCCCAGCATTTT
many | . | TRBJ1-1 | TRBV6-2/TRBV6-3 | CASSPRQENTEAFF | TGTGCCAGCAGCCCCCGACAGGAGAACACTGAAGCTTTCTTT
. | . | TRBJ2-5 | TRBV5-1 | CASNDDMPGTQYF | TGCGCCAGCAACGATGACATGCCGGGGACCCAGTACTTC
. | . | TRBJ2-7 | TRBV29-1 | CSARGTTPYEQYF | TGCAGCGCCAGGGGTACTACCCCCTACGAGCAGTACTTC
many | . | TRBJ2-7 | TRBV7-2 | CASSLSVDHEQYF | TGTGCCAGCAGCTTATCCGTGGATCATGAGCAGTACTTC
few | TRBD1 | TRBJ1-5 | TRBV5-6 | CASSLAGGQGSQPQHF | TGTGCCAGCAGCTTGGCCGGGGGACAGGGGAGCCAGCCCCAGCATTTT
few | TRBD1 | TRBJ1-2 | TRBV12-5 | CASGLADRPNYGYTF | TGTGCTAGTGGTTTGGCGGACAGGCCTAACTATGGCTACACCTTC
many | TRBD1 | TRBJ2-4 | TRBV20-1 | CSAEDRAKGNIQYF | TGCAGTGCGGAAGACAGGGCGAAGGGAAACATTCAGTACTTC
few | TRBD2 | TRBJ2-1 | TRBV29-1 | CSVHGMTSGGYNEQFF | TGCAGCGTCCATGGGATGACTAGCGGGGGCTACAATGAGCAGTTCTTC